The 18 T cell receptor beta chains reported below all come from one sample, sequenced in a study of blood T cell repertoires in COVID-19 (dated by TCRdb to 2018 to 2020). Preparation of the library involved the immunoSEQ multiplex PCR assay. Sourced from immuneACCESS, this table was stored by TCRdb with only in-frame sequences that have V and J called. A share of the clones is absent; for the studies checked, an unresolved V gene accounts for under half, and the remainder has no known explanation. Within this sample are about 260,000 clones, with roughly 88% of them counted one time only. The ten top clones hold roughly a tenth of the sample. The sequencing input was peripheral blood. The receptors come from a woman aged 70-85 years with COVID-19, enrolled during active disease.

The V and J genes are TRBV3-1 (or the pseudogene TRBV3-2) and TRBJ1-6; TRBD1 matches at 8 bases. Germline V lookup: CDR1 LGHDT, CDR2 YNNKEL (reference sequence). There are 17 residues in the CDR3. Trimming at V came to 1 base and at J to 7 bases, leaving 9 bases not matched to a gene. The CDR3, as DNA: TGTGCCAGCAGCCAAGTGTTGGACAGGGTTTCGAATTCACCCCTCCACTTT. Amino acids: CASSQVLDRVSNSPLHF.

V is TRBV19 and J is TRBJ1-5, with a weak D call TRBD1 (5 bases). Looked up from germline, CDR1 is LNHDA and CDR2 is SQIVND (reference sequence). The CDR3 has 19 amino acids. Trimming removed 3 bases from V and 2 bases from J, with 23 bases in between. This CDR3 reads CASSIWNTNGGEGNQPQHF. CDR3 nucleotide sequence: TGTGCCAGTAGTATTTGGAACACGAATGGGGGGGAAGGCAATCAGCCCCAGCATTTT.

This chain uses TRBV6-2 or TRBV6-3 with TRBJ1-2; D ambiguous. The CDR3 consists of 12 residues. Trimming removed 0 bases at V and 4 bases at J, with 3 bases between. Germline V CDR1 and CDR2: MNHEY, SVGEGT. Here the CDR3 reads CASSYSRYGYTF. CDR3 DNA sequence: TGTGCCAGCAGTTACTCGCGCTATGGCTACACCTTC.

There are a few counts of this clone. V is TRBV7-3 and J is TRBJ1-1, with a possible D match to TRBD1 (5 bases). The CDR3 sequence is 13 residues long. CDR1 and CDR2 (germline): SGHTA, FQGTGA. The V and J ends lost 3 bases and 7 bases respectively, with 12 bases between them. CDR3 sequence reads: CASSFLQGGEAFF. The DNA of the CDR3 is TGTGCCAGCAGCTTCCTCCAGGGTGGTGAAGCTTTCTTT.

J is TRBJ1-6 and V is TRBV10-3, with 7 bases that match TRBD1. The ends lost 2 bases at V and 9 bases at J; junction bases unmatched: 7. The CDR3 extends over 15 amino acids. Germline V CDR1 and CDR2: ENHRY, SYGVKD. The CDR3 bases are TGTGCCATCAGTGAGGAGACAGGGATGGGTTCACCCCTCCACTTT. Its translation: CAISEETGMGSPLHF.

The chain has TRBV3-1 (or the pseudogene TRBV3-2) and TRBJ1-3; 9 bases are shared with TRBD1. CDR1 and CDR2 from the germline V gene are LGHDT and YNNKEL (reference sequence). This CDR3 contains 18 residues. V shed 0 bases, J shed 0 bases, and the junction held 6 bases outside the gene matches. The CDR3 bases are TGTGCCAGCAGCCAAGAGACGGGGACAGGGCCCTCTGGAAACACCATATATTTT. Encoded protein: CASSQETGTGPSGNTIYF.

The CDR3 bases are TGTGCCATCTACCGGGAAACAGGGCGCGAGCAGTACTTC. This gives the protein CAIYRETGREQYF. The chain joins TRBV6-4 to TRBJ2-7; D is perhaps TRBD1 (6 bases). The V end lost 10 bases, the J end lost 6 bases, and 19 bases lay between the germline ends. Looked up from germline, CDR1 is MRHNA and CDR2 is SNTAGT. The CDR3 is 13 amino acids.

As concerns this clone: A junction boundary mismatches the germline segment, possibly from a read error. This chain connects TRBV30 to TRBJ2-7; 7 bases fit TRBD1. This CDR3 spans 13 amino acids. Germline values: CDR1 GTSNPN, CDR2 SVGIG (reference sequence). CDR3 in DNA: TGTGCCTGGGGCAGACAGGGTCCATACGCGCAGTACTTC. Residues: CAWGRQGPYAQYF.

V is TRBV6-5 and J is TRBJ2-7; D is unclear. The CDR3 is 14 residues long. Germline lookup yields CDR1 MNHEY and CDR2 SVGAGI. Deletions cut 2 bases from V and 3 bases from J, with 11 bases between. As DNA, the CDR3 is TGTGCCAGCAGTTACATCGCGAGGAACTACGAGCAGTACTTC. Amino acids: CASSYIARNYEQYF.

V usage is TRBV28 and J usage is TRBJ2-7; D may be TRBD2 (6 bases). The V end lost 5 bases, the J end lost 2 bases, and 10 bases lay between the germline ends. Per germline, CDR1 MDHEN and CDR2 SYDVKM. The CDR3 loop spans 13 amino acids. CDR3 amino acids: CASSRRVPYEQYF. DNA of the CDR3: TGTGCCAGCAGTCGGAGGGTTCCCTACGAGCAGTACTTC.

The chain has TRBV2 and TRBJ1-5; no clear D. The CDR3 has 15 amino acids. Trimming shortened V by 3 bases and J by 2 bases, and 11 bases separated the two germline ends. The germline gives CDR1 SNHLY, CDR2 FYNNEI. The CDR3 coding sequence is TGTGCCAGCAGTGATTTCGGGAGGCGCAATCAGCCCCAGCATTTT. It yields the protein CASSDFGRRNQPQHF.

This sequence joins TRBV28 and TRBJ2-7, with 8 bases fitting TRBD1. The junction had 17 bases not matched to a gene; V was cut back by 5 bases and J by 5 bases. This CDR3 has 17 residues. The germline V gene has CDR1 MDHEN and CDR2 SYDVKM. Here the CDR3 DNA reads TGTGCCAGCAGTCTCCCCACCGGGACAGGATTCTGGCACGAGCAGTACTTC. Translating it yields CASSLPTGTGFWHEQYF.

This chain joins TRBV6-2 or TRBV6-3 and TRBJ2-7, with TRBD1 matching 9 bases. V shed 4 bases and J 2 bases; nucleotides not matched to a gene: 3. Germline V gives CDR1 MNHEY, CDR2 SVGEGT. CDR3 length: 14 amino acids. In nucleotides, the CDR3 is TGTGCCAGCAGTTCGGGACAGGGCCCCTACGAGCAGTACTTC. It is translated as CASSSGQGPYEQYF.

This clone was found once. Different DNA sequences within this sample yield the same CDR3. The rearrangement joins TRBV29-1 to TRBJ1-5; TRBD1 matches at 7 bases. Germline V lookup: CDR1 SQVTM, CDR2 ANQGSEA. Trimming removed 6 bases from V and 4 bases from J; junction bases left unmatched: 3. The CDR3 contains 12 residues. The CDR3 spells CSVRQGNQPQHF. The CDR3 bases are TGCAGCGTGAGACAGGGTAATCAGCCCCAGCATTTT.

The CDR3 here is CASSTLAGDYNEQFF. Written as DNA, the CDR3 is TGTGCCAGCAGCACCTTAGCGGGAGATTACAATGAGCAGTTCTTC. V is TRBV9 and J is TRBJ2-1; 9 bases are shared with TRBD2. CDR3 length: 15 residues. V trimming: 4 bases; J trimming: 4 bases; junction bases outside the gene matches: 6. The germline V gene encodes CDR1 SGDLS and CDR2 YYNGEE.

This chain joins TRBV25-1 and TRBJ1-2, with TRBD1 as a possible D gene (5 bases). V was clipped by 4 bases and J by 4 bases, with 7 bases between them. The CDR3 sequence is 12 residues long. Germline assignment: CDR1 MGHDK and CDR2 SYGVNS. In DNA, the CDR3 is TGTGCCAGCAGTGGACAGACCTATGGCTACACCTTC. Its protein is CASSGQTYGYTF.

The chain recombines TRBV30 with TRBJ1-4; 9 nucleotides align to TRBD1. The germline gives CDR1 GTSNPN, CDR2 SVGIG (reference sequence). The length of the CDR3 is 15 residues. The V and J ends lost 1 base and 3 bases, in that order; junction bases with no gene match: 3. The CDR3 nucleotides read TGTGCCTGGAGTGCACAGGGGGCAGCTAATGAAAAACTGTTTTTT. Residues: CAWSAQGAANEKLFF.

The chain joins TRBV4-2 to TRBJ1-2; 10 bases align to TRBD1. Germline CDR1 LGHNA, CDR2 YNFKEQ. With V trimmed by 4 bases and J by 6 bases, 5 bases remained unmatched. The CDR3 is 14 amino acids. The CDR3 reads CASSPGGTGDGYTF. The CDR3 region has the DNA TGTGCCAGCAGCCCCGGGGGGACAGGGGATGGCTACACCTTC.